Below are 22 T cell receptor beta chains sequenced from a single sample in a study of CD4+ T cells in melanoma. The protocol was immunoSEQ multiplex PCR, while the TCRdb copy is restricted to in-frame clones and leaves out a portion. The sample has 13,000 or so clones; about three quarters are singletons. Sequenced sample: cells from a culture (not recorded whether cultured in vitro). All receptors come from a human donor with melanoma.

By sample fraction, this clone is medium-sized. The CDR3: CASSLASGPVMDGYTF. The DNA for the CDR3 is TGCGCCAGCAGCTTGGCATCCGGCCCCGTTATGGATGGCTACACCTTC. The chain combines TRBV5-1 with TRBJ1-2; no firm D call. The V gene lost 0 bases and the J gene lost 6 bases, with 18 bases spanning the gap. The V gene's germline CDR1 is SGHRS and CDR2 YFSETQ. The CDR3 totals 16 residues.

Here the CDR3 DNA reads TGTGCCAGCAGCCCCTCGGACAGGGGGGCTTTCTTT. As protein: CASSPSDRGAFF. The V call is TRBV7-9, the J call TRBJ1-1; TRBD1 aligns across 10 bases. Per germline, CDR1 SEHNR and CDR2 FQNEAQ (reference sequence). CDR3 length: 12 residues. V shed 5 bases, J shed 11 bases, and the junction held 5 bases outside the gene matches.

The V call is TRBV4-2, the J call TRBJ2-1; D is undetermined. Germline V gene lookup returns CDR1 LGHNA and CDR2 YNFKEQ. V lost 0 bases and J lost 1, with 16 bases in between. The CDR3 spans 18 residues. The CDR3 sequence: CASSQDLGVDRSYNEQFF. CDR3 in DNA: TGTGCCAGCAGCCAAGATTTGGGTGTTGATCGATCCTACAATGAGCAGTTCTTC.

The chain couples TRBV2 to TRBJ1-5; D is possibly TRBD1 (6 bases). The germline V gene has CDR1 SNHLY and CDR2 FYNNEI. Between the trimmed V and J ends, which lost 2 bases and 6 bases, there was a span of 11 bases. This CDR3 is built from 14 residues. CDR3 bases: TGTGCCAGCAGTGAACAGGGGTTGGGTCAGCCCCAGCATTTT. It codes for CASSEQGLGQPQHF.

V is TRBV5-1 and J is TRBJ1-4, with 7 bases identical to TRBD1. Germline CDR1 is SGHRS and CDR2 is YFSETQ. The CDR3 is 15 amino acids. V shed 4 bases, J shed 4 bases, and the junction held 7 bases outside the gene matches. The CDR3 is CASSMTGPNNEKLFF. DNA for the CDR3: TGCGCCAGCAGCATGACAGGGCCGAATAATGAAAAACTGTTTTTT.

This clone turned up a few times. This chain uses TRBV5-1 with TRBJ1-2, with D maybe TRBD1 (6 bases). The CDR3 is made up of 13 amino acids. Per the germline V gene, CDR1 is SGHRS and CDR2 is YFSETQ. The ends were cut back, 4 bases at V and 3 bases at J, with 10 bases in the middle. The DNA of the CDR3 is TGCGCCAGCAGCCCCAGGACAGACTATGGCTACACCTTC. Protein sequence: CASSPRTDYGYTF.

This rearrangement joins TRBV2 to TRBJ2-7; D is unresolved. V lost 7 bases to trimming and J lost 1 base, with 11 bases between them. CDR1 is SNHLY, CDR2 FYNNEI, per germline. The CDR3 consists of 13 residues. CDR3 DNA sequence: TGTGCCAGCACATATCCCATTTCCTACGAGCAGTACTTC. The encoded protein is CASTYPISYEQYF. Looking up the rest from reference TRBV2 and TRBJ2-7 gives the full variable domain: EPEVTQTPSHQVTQMGQEVILRCVPISNHLYFYWYRQILGQKVEFLVSFYNNEISEKSEIFDDQFSVERPDGSNFTLKIRSTKLEDSAMYFCASTYPISYEQYFGPGTRLTVT.

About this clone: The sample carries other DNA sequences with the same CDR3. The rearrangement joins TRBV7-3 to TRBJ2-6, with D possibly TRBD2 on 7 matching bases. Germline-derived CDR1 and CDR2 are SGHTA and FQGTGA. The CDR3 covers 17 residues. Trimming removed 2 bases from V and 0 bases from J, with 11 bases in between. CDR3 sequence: CASSLRGASSGANVLTF. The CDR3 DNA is TGTGCCAGCAGCTTACGGGGGGCCAGCTCTGGGGCCAACGTCCTGACTTTC.

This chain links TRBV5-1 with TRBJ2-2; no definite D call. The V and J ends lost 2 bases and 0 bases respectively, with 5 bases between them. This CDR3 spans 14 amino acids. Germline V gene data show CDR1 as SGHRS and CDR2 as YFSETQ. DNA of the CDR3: TGCGCCAGCAGCTTTGCACCGAACACCGGGGAGCTGTTTTTT. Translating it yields CASSFAPNTGELFF.

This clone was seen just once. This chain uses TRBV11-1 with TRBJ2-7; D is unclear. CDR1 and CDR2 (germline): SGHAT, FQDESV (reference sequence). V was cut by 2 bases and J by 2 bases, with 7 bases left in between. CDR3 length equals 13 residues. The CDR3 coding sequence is TGTGCCAGCAGCTTATCGGCACCCTACGAGCAGTACTTC. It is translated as CASSLSAPYEQYF. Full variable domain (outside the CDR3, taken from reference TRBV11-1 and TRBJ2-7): EAEVAQSPRYKITEKSQAVAFWCDPISGHATLYWYRQILGQGPELLVQFQDESVVDDSQLPKDRFSAERLKGVDSTLKIQPAELGDSAMYLCASSLSAPYEQYFGPGTRLTVT.

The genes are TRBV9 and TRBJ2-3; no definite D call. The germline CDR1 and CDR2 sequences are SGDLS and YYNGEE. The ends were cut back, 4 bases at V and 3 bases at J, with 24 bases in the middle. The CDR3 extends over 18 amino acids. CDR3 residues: CASSSPPGRLPETDTQYF. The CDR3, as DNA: TGTGCCAGCAGCTCGCCCCCGGGCAGACTGCCCGAGACAGATACGCAGTATTTT.

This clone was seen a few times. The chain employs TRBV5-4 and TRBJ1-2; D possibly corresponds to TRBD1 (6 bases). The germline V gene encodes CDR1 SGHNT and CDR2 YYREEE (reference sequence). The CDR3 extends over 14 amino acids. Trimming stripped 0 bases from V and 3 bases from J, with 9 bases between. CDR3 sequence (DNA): TGTGCCAGCAGCTTGGAGAACAGGGACTATGGCTACACCTTC. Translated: CASSLENRDYGYTF. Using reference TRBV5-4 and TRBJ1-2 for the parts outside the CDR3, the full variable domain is ETGVTQSPTHLIKTRGQQVTLRCSSQSGHNTVSWYQQALGQGPQFIFQYYREEENGRGNFPPRFSGLQFPNYSSELNVNALELDDSALYLCASSLENRDYGYTFGSGTRLTVV.

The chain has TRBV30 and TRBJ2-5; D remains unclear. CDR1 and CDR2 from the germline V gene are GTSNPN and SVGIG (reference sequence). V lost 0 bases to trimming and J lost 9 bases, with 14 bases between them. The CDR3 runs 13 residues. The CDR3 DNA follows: TGTGCCTGGAGTGTAGCATCGGGTTCTGCCCAGTACTTC. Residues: CAWSVASGSAQYF.

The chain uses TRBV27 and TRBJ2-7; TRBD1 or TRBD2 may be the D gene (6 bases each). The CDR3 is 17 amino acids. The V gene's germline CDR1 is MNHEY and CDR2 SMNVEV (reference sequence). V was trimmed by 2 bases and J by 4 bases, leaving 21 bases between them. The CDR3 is CASSLGWQVGGFYEQYF. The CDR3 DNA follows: TGTGCCAGCAGTTTAGGGTGGCAGGTCGGGGGCTTTTACGAGCAGTACTTC.

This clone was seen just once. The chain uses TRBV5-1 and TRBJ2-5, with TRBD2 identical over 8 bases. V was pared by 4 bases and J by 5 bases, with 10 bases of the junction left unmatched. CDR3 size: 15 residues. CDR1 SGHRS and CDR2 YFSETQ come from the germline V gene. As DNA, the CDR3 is TGCGCCAGCAGCATCGGGGGGGCCGGAGTCGAGACCCAGTACTTC. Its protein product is CASSIGGAGVETQYF.

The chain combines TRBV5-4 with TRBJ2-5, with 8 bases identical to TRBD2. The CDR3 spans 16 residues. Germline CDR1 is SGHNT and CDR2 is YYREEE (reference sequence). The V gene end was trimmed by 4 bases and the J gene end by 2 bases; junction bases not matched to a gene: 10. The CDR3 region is CASSTGPLAAQETQYF. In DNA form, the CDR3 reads TGTGCCAGCAGCACGGGGCCACTAGCGGCGCAAGAGACCCAGTACTTC.

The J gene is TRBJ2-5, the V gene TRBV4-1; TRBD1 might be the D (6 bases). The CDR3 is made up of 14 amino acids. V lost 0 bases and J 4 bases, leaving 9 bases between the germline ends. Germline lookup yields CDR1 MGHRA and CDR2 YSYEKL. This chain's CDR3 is CASSQDQGTETQYF. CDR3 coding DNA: TGCGCCAGCAGCCAAGATCAGGGGACAGAGACCCAGTACTTC.

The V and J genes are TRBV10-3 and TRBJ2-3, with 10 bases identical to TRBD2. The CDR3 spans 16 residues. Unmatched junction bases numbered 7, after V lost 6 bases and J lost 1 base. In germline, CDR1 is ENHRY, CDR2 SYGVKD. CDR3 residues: CAISPTTSGGTDTQYF. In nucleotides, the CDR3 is TGTGCCATCAGCCCGACCACTAGCGGGGGCACAGATACGCAGTATTTT.

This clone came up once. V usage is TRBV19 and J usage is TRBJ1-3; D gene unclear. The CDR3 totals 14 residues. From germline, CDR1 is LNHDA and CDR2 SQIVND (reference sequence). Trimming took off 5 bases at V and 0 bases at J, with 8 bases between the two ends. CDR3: CASSPGSSGNTIYF. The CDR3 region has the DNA TGTGCCAGTAGTCCGGGGAGCTCTGGAAACACCATATATTTT. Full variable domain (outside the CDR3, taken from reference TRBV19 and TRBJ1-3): DGGITQSPKYLFRKEGQNVTLSCEQNLNHDAMYWYRQDPGQGLRLIYYSQIVNDFQKGDIAEGYSVSREKKESFPLTVTSAQKNPTAFYLCASSPGSSGNTIYFGEGSWLTVV.

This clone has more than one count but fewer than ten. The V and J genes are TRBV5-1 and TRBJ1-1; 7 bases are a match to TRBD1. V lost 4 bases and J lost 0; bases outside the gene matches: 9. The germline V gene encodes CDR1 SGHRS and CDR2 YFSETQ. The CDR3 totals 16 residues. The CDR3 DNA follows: TGCGCCAGCAGCCCCCGACGGGACAGCTTGAACACTGAAGCTTTCTTT. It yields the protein CASSPRRDSLNTEAFF.

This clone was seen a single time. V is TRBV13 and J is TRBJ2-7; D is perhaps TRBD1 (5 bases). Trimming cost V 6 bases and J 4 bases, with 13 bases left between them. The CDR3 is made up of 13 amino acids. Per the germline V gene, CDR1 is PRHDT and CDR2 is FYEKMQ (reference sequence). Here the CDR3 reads CASSSGRQYEQYF. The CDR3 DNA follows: TGTGCCAGCAGTTCAGGGCGTCAGTACGAGCAGTACTTC.

CDR3 in amino acids: CASSLGAGTSYEQYF. The CDR3 coding sequence is TGTGCCAGCAGCTTGGGTGCCGGGACAAGCTACGAGCAGTACTTC. The chain joins TRBV11-2 to TRBJ2-7, with a weak D call TRBD1 (6 bases). The CDR3 totals 15 residues. Trimming stripped 3 bases from V and 3 bases from J, with 15 bases between. Germline lookup yields CDR1 SGHAT and CDR2 FQNNGV.